This T cell receptor (beta chain) was found in a study of cytomegalovirus exposure and HLA in healthy donors. There are a few counts of this clone. Its antigen is not identified. The PCR used 60 Vbeta and 13 Jbeta primers. Profiling relied on immunoSEQ multiplex PCR, and the TCRdb table lists in-frame clones only, not all of them. The sample includes 79,000 or so clones, 60% to 75% seen only once; the top ten take roughly 16%. CDR3 length: 14 residues. Per the germline V gene, CDR1 is SGHNT and CDR2 is YENEEA. V trimming: 4 bases; J trimming: 5 bases; junction bases outside the gene matches: 6. At the time of sampling, donors were nominally healthy, though unrecorded immune exposures were likely. Study-wide findings and caveats: The likely origin of a cluster of highly shared sequence variants was a sequencing artifact. TCR beta sequences reportedly predicted most subjects' HLA-A and HLA-B alleles accurately.

This sequence was found in a woman aged 40 to 50 in good health and CMV-seropositive. Sample: PBMCs. This chain uses TRBV11-3 with TRBJ2-3, with 7 bases that match TRBD2. In nucleotides, the CDR3 is TGTGCCAGCAGCTCTCGGGTAGCGGGAGATACGCAGTATTTT. Its translation: CASSSRVAGDTQYF.